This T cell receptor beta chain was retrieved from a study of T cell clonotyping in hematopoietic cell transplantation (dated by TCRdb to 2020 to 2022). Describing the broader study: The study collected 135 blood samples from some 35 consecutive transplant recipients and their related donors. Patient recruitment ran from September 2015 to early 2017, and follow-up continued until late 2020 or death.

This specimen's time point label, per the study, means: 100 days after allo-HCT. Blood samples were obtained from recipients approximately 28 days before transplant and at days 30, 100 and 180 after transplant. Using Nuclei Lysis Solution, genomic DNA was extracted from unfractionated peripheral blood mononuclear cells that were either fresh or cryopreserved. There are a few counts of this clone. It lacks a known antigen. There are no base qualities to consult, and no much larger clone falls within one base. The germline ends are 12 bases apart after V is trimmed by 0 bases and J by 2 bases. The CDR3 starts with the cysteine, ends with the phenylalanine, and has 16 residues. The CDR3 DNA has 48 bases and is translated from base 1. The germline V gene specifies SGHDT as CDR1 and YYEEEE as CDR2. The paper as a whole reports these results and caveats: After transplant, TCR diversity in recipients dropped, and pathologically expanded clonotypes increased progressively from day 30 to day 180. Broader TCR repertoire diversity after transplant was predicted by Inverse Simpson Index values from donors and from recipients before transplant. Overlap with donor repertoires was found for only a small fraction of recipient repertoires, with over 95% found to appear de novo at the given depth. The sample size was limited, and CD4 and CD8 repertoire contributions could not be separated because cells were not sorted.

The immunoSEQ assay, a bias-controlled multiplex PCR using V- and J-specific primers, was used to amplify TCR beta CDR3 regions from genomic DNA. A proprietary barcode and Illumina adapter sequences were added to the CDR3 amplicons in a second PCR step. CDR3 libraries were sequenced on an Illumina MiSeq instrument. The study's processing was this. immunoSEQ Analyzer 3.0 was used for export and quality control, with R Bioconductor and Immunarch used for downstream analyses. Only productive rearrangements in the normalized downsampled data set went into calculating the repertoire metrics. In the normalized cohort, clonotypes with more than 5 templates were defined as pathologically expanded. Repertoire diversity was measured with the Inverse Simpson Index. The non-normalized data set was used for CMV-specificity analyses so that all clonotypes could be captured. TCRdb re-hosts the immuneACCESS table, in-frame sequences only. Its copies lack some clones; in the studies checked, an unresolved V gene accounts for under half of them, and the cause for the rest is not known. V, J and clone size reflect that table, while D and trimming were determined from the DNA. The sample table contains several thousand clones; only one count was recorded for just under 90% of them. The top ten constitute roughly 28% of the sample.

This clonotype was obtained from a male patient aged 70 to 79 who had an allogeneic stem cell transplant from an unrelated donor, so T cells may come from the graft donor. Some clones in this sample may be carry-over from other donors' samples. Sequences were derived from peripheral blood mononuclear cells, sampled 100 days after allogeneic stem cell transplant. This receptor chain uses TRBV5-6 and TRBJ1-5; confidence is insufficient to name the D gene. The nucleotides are TGTGCCAGCAGCTTGGGGGGAGGCGGGGGCAATCAGCCCCAGCATTTT. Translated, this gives CASSLGGGGGNQPQHF.